This entry lists 5 T cell receptor beta chains sequenced from one sample in a study of T-cell reconstitution after alpha-beta-depleted transplantation in children. Unique molecular identifiers featured in how the TCRbeta library was prepared. TCRdb reprocessed the PCR reads via MiXCR and lists one record per CDR3 protein. The table lists about 690,000 distinct CDR3 sequences, roughly 15% of them singletons. Sequencing was performed on PBMCs from the stem cell graft donor, taken from the stem cell graft. These receptors originate from a human donor who donated a stem cell graft to a child with acute myeloid leukemia.

V and J are TRBV9 and TRBJ2-2; the match to TRBD1 covers 9 bases. After removal of 2 bases from V and 5 bases from J, the junction contained 4 bases not matched to a gene. The germline gives CDR1 SGDLS, CDR2 YYNGEE. The CDR3 contains 15 residues. The CDR3 spells CASSVAGTGTGELFF. The CDR3 coding sequence is TGTGCCAGCAGCGTGGCCGGGACAGGGACCGGGGAGCTGTTTTTT.

This clonotype was recorded a few times. The chain is built from TRBV7-2 and TRBJ2-6; the match to TRBD1 covers 7 bases. The CDR3 is 16 amino acids. Germline CDR1 and CDR2: SGHTA and FQGNSA. The J segment lost 3 bases and the V segment lost 4 bases, leaving 6 bases of the junction unmatched. DNA of the CDR3: TGTGCCAGCAGCTGGGCCACAGGGGATGGGGCCAACGTCCTGACTTTC. Its translation: CASSWATGDGANVLTF.

This clonotype was counted between two and nine times. The rearrangement joins TRBV4-2 to TRBJ1-5; a possible D gene is TRBD1 (5 bases). This CDR3 spans 14 amino acids. The V gene lost 1 base and the J gene lost 7 bases, with 11 bases spanning the gap. Germline CDR1 LGHNA, CDR2 YNFKEQ. The CDR3 nucleotides are TGTGCCAGCAGCCAAGTTGTAGGGGAACAGCCCCAGCATTTT. Amino acid sequence: CASSQVVGEQPQHF.

This clonotype was detected ten times or more. The chain joins TRBV12-3 or TRBV12-4 to TRBJ1-1; D unclear. The CDR3 runs to 13 residues. Trimming stripped 9 bases from V and 2 bases from J, with 13 bases between. The CDR3 DNA reads TGTGCCAGTACGTTGGGGTACAACACTGAAGCTTTCTTT. As protein: CASTLGYNTEAFF.

This clonotype was seen ten or more times. The gene calls are TRBV12-3 or TRBV12-4 and TRBJ2-5, with 10 bases matching TRBD1. Germline trimming cut 4 bases from V and 4 bases from J; bases unmatched to any gene: 3. The CDR3 contains 14 residues. The CDR3 loop is CASSYRTGGETQYF. Written as DNA, the CDR3 is TGTGCCAGCAGTTACCGGACAGGGGGAGAGACCCAGTACTTC.